The next 10 T cell receptor beta chains were all read from a single sample in a study of patients and donors after allogeneic stem cell transplantation. TCRdb called the RT-PCR reads again in MiXCR, with one record for every CDR3 protein. Here the sample spans roughly 230,000 distinct CDR3 sequences, 14% being singletons. The sample comprised blood, either unsorted or a sorted T cell fraction (not recorded which). Receptors were obtained from a human donor who was either an allogeneic HSCT recipient or a stem cell or donor lymphocyte infusion donor (not recorded which). It is not recorded whose cells these are; they may come from a transplant donor.

This clonotype was seen repeatedly, ten times or more. This chain joins TRBV4-1 and TRBJ2-1; D unresolved. The length of the CDR3 is 12 residues. Germline values: CDR1 MGHRA, CDR2 YSYEKL. The V and J ends lost 2 bases and 5 bases respectively, with 4 bases between them. In DNA form, the CDR3 reads TGCGCCAGCAGCCAACTCGACAATGAGCAGTTCTTC. The encoded protein is CASSQLDNEQFF.

This CDR3 reads CSVDGTNLKDTQYF. In DNA form, the CDR3 reads TGCAGCGTTGATGGGACGAACTTGAAAGATACGCAGTATTTT. The chain has TRBV29-1 and TRBJ2-3; possibly TRBD1 or TRBD2 for D (5 bases each). The germline V gene has CDR1 SQVTM and CDR2 ANQGSEA. The CDR3 runs to 14 residues. Trimming left V 3 bases short and J 5 bases short, with 15 bases between.

This chain uses TRBV10-2 with TRBJ2-3, with TRBD2 identical over 10 bases. The CDR3 loop spans 17 amino acids. V lost 1 base to trimming and J lost 2 bases; unmatched junction nucleotides: 6. Germline V gene sequence: CDR1 WSHSY, CDR2 SAAADI. The CDR3 DNA sequence: TGCGCCAGCAGTGAGTTAGGGCTAGCGGGGGCCACAGATACGCAGTATTTT. Residues: CASSELGLAGATDTQYF.

This clonotype came up many times. The gene calls are TRBV3-1 and TRBJ2-3; 11 nucleotides match TRBD2. CDR3 length: 17 amino acids. The germline V gene has CDR1 LGHDT and CDR2 YNNKEL (reference sequence). Trimming cost V 4 bases and J 2 bases; bases outside gene matches: 8. Here the CDR3 DNA reads TGTGCCAGCAGCCCTCGACGACTAGCGGGGTACACAGATACGCAGTATTTT. Protein sequence: CASSPRRLAGYTDTQYF.

The chain combines TRBV4-2 with TRBJ2-7, with a tentative D call TRBD2 (5 bases). Germline V gene data show CDR1 as LGHNA and CDR2 as YNFKEQ. This CDR3 contains 14 residues. The V end was cut by 1 base, the J end by 6 bases, with 13 bases between. Written as DNA, the CDR3 is TGTGCCAGCAGCCAAGGGCGAGCTAGCAGCGAGCAGTACTTC. Amino acids: CASSQGRASSEQYF.

The CDR3 DNA sequence: TGTGCCAGCAGTTTATCCGCGGGGCCCACTGAAGCTTTCTTT. It is translated as CASSLSAGPTEAFF. The chain couples TRBV27 to TRBJ1-1, with D possibly being TRBD1 (5 bases). V lost 0 bases, J lost 4 bases, and 9 bases lay in between. CDR3 length: 14 residues. Germline V gene sequence: CDR1 MNHEY, CDR2 SMNVEV (reference sequence).

This sequence joins TRBV6-6 and TRBJ2-7; either TRBD1 or TRBD2 may fit D (5 bases each). The germline gives CDR1 MNHNY, CDR2 SVGAGI (reference sequence). CDR3 size: 10 residues. With 6 bases removed from V and 9 bases from J, the gap between germline ends came to 9 bases. This CDR3 reads CASSRDRQYF. DNA for the CDR3: TGTGCCAGCAGCCGGGACCGGCAGTACTTC.

The chain links TRBV7-3 to TRBJ2-7; TRBD1 might be the D (6 bases). The CDR3 loop spans 14 amino acids. V shed 5 bases and J shed 0 bases, with 11 bases lying between them. Per germline, CDR1 SGHTA and CDR2 FQGTGA. The CDR3 reads CASSLGRGSYEQYF. CDR3 DNA: TGTGCCAGCAGCCTGGGCAGGGGCTCCTACGAGCAGTACTTC.

The genes are TRBV30 and TRBJ2-1; TRBD2 matches 9 bases. Trimming cost V 1 base and J 3 bases; bases outside gene matches: 7. The CDR3 spans 16 residues. Germline loops: CDR1 GTSNPN, CDR2 SVGIG (reference sequence). CDR3 in DNA: TGTGCCTGGAGTGGGGCTAGCGGGGTCGACTACAATGAGCAGTTCTTC. Protein sequence: CAWSGASGVDYNEQFF.

V gene TRBV20-1 combines with J gene TRBJ2-7; 7 nucleotides agree with TRBD2. V dropped 5 bases and J dropped 3; count of bases not matched to a gene: 10. Germline V gives CDR1 DFQATT, CDR2 SNEGSKA (reference sequence). CDR3 length: 14 residues. DNA of the CDR3: TGCAGTGCTGATCTAGCGGTGGGGTACTACGAGCAGTACTTC. Amino acids: CSADLAVGYYEQYF.